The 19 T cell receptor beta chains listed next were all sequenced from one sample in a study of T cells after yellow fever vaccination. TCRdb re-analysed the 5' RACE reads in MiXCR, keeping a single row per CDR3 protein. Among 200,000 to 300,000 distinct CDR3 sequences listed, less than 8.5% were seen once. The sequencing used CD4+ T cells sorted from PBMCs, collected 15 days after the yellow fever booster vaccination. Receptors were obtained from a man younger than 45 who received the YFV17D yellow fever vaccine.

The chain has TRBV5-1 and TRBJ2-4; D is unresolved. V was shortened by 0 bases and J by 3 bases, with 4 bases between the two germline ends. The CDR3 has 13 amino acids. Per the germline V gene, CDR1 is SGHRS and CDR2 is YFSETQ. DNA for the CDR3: TGCGCCAGCAGCTTGGGACGCAAAAACATTCAGTACTTC. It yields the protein CASSLGRKNIQYF.

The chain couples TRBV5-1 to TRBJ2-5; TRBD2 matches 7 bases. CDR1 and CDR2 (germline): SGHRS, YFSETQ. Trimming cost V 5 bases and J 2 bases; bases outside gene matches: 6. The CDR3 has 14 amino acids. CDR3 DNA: TGCGCCAGCAGGCTTGTGGGACTACAAGAGACCCAGTACTTC. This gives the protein CASRLVGLQETQYF.

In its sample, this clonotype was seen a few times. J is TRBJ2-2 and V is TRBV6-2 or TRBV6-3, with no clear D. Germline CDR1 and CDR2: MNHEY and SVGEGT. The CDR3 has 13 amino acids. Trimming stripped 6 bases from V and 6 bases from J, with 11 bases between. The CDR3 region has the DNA TGTGCCAGCAGGGATCCCAATCCCGGGGAGCTGTTTTTT. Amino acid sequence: CASRDPNPGELFF.

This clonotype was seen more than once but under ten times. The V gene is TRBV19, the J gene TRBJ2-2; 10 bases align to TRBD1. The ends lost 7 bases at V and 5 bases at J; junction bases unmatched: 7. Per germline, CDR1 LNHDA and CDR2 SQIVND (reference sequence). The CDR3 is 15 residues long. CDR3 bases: TGTGCCAGTACCCCGACAGGGGGCCATACCGGGGAGCTGTTTTTT. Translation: CASTPTGGHTGELFF.

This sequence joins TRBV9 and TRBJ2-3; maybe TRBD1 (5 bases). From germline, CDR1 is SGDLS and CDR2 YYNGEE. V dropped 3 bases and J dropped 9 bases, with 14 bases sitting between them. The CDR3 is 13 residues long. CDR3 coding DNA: TGTGCCAGCAGCGAAACCCAACAGGACACGCAGTATTTT. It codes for CASSETQQDTQYF.

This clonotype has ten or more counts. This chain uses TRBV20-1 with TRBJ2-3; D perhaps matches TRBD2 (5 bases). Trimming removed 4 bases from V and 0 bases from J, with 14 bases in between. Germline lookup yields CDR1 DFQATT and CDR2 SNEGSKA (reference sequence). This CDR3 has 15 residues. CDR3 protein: CSATPSGGSTDTQYF. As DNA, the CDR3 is TGCAGTGCTACCCCCAGCGGCGGGAGCACAGATACGCAGTATTTT.

Here the CDR3 reads CASSNRDRGNTIYF. CDR3 DNA sequence: TGTGCCAGCAGCAACCGGGACAGGGGAAACACCATATATTTT. The rearrangement links TRBV6-1 to TRBJ1-3; 8 positions match TRBD1. The CDR3 runs to 14 residues. The germline CDR1 and CDR2 sequences are MNHNS and SASEGT. V trimming: 6 bases; J trimming: 4 bases; junction bases outside the gene matches: 5.

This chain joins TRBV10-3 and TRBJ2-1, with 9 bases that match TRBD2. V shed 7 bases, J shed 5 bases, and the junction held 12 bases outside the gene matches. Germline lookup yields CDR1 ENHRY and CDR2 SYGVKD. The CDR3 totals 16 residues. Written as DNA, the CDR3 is TGTGCCATCAACCAGGGACTAGCAGTTAATCACAATGAGCAGTTCTTC. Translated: CAINQGLAVNHNEQFF.

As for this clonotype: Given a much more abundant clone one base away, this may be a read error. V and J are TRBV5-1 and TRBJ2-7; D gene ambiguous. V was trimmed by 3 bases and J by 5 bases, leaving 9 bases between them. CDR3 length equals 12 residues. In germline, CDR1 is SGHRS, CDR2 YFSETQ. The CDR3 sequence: CASSSARDEQYF. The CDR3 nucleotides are TGCGCCAGCAGCTCCGCGCGCGACGAGCAGTACTTC.

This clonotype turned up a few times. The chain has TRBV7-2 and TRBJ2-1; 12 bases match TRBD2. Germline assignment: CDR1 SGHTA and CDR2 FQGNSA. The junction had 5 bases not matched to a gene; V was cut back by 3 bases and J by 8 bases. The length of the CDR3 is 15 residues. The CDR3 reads CASSLTSGRRDEQFF. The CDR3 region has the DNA TGTGCCAGCAGCTTGACTAGCGGGAGAAGGGATGAGCAGTTCTTC.

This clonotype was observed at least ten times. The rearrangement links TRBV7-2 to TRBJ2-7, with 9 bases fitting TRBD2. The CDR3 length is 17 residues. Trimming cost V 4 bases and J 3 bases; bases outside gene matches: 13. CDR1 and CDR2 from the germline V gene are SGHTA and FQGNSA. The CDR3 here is CASSSRIGLAGSYEQYF. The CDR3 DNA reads TGTGCCAGCAGCTCTCGGATTGGCCTAGCGGGAAGCTACGAGCAGTACTTC.

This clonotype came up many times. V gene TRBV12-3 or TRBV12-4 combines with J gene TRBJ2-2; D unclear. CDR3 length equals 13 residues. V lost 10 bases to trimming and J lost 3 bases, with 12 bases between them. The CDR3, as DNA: TGTGCCACCGCGGCCGCCCACACCGGGGAGCTGTTTTTT. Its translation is CATAAAHTGELFF.

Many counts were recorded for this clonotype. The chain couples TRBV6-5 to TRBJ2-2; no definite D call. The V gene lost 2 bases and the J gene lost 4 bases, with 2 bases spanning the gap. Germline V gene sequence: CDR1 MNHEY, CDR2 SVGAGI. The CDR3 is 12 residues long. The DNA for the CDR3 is TGTGCCAGCAGTTACGGCACCGGGGAGCTGTTTTTT. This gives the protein CASSYGTGELFF.

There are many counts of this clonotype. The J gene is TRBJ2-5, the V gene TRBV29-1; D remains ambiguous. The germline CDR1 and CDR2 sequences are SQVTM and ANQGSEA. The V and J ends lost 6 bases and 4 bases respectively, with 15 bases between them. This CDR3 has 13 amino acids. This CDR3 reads CSVSDGSRETQYF. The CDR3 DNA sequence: TGCAGCGTCTCGGACGGGTCGAGAGAGACCCAGTACTTC.

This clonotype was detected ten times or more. CDR3 sequence (DNA): TGTGCCAGCAGCCAAGACAGACAGGGGTGGTCCAAAAACATTCAGTACTTC. Translated, it gives CASSQDRQGWSKNIQYF. The chain recombines TRBV4-2 with TRBJ2-4; TRBD1 matches 8 bases. CDR1 LGHNA and CDR2 YNFKEQ come from the germline V gene. The junction had 6 bases not matched to a gene; V was cut back by 0 bases and J by 2 bases. The CDR3 is 17 amino acids.

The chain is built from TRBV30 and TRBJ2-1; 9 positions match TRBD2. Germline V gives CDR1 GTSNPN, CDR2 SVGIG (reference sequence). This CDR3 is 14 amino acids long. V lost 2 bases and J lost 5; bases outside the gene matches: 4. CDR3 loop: CAWSRLAVDNEQFF. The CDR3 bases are TGTGCCTGGAGTCGACTAGCGGTAGACAATGAGCAGTTCTTC.

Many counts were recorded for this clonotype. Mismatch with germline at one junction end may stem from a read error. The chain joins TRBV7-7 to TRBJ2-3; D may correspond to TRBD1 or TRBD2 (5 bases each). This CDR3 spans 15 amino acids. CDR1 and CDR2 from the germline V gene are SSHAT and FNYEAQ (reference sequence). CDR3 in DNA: TGTGCTAGCAGCTCCGGGACCGGGGGCACAGATACGCAGTATTTT. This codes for CASSSGTGGTDTQYF.

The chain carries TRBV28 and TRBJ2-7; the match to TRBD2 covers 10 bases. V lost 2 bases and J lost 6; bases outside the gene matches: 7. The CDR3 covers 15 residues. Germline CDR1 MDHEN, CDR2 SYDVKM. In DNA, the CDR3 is TGTGCCAGCAGTTTACCCCTAGCGGGAGTGGGCGAGCAGTACTTC. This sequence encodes CASSLPLAGVGEQYF.

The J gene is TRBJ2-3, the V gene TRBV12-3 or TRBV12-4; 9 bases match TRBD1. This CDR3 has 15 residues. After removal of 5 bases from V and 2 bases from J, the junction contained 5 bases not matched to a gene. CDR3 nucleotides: TGTGCCAGCAGTCCCGGGACAGGGTACACAGATACGCAGTATTTT. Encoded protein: CASSPGTGYTDTQYF.